This entry concerns a single T cell receptor beta chain. The clone's antigen remains unknown. The junction departs from germline at one end; a sequencing error may be responsible. This entry belongs to a study of type 1 and type 2 diabetes patients listed by TCRdb under 2016. Turning to the overall study: Fewer than 10 type 1 diabetes patients, four type 2 diabetes patients and roughly 6 nondiabetic controls, all recruited in China, made up the cohort. When approximately 20-cycle amplification was compared with roughly 25-cycle amplification, V gene usage looked similar, suggesting that primer efficiencies were similar and PCR bias was random. Sequencing of the TCRbeta libraries was paired-end and was performed on Illumina HiSeq 2000 or MiSeq instruments. Across the study, CD4+ and CD8+ T cells were positively selected from PBMCs using CD4 or CD8 MicroBeads on MACS columns. The study profiled TCRbeta repertoires by high-throughput sequencing to compare type 1 diabetes, type 2 diabetes and nondiabetic individuals. Altogether, fewer than 20,000,000 paired-end reads were produced across the whole study. Type 2 diabetes patients served as a disease comparison group for the type 1 diabetes patients. Paper-wide results and their limitations: Highly correlated V and J gene usage patterns were observed for type 2 diabetes and control samples, with an average of around 0.97 between samples. Since just a limited number of T2D and control samples were sequenced, some T1D-only HECs might also appear in more T2D or control samples. Age and gender were not matched between study groups, possibly biasing interpretation. Few highly-expanded CD4+ clones, median one, were found in type 2 diabetes patients, accounting for a median around 3.9% of reads. High diversity was shown by type 2 diabetes repertoires, and the diversity was significantly greater than that of type 1 diabetes repertoires in both CD4+ and CD8+ T cells.

TCRdb shows the sequencer as Illumina MiSeq. Genomic DNA from sorted T cell subsets was used as template for TCRbeta CDR3 amplification. The TCRbeta CDR3 region was amplified by multiplex PCR using 30 forward and 13 reverse primers. PCR products were purified with AMPure XP beads, then indices and adaptors were added in a second approximately 27-cycle PCR. Before sequencing, the libraries were purified from gel with the QIAquick Gel Extraction Kit. In the paper's pipeline: FLASH was used to merge the paired-end reads, and IgBLAST was used to align the reads to IMGT V, D and J germline references. Reads with below 70% alignment identity to germline references were discarded, and about 10 million reads were retained study-wide. CDR3 boundaries, reading frame and productivity were assigned following IMGT definitions. Highly-expanded clones were defined as clones making up 1% or more of reads, and normalized Shannon entropy was used to measure diversity. Unpaired two-tailed t-tests were used to test group differences in Shannon entropy. The raw public data were reprocessed by TCRdb itself: fastp quality trimming at Q25, MiXCR clonotype calling, in-frame beta chains only. Rows with a matching CDR3 protein are joined into one entry that keeps the most common DNA and genes. The V and J calls and clone size come from TCRdb's table, not from the authors' own analysis. The sample table lists about 270,000 distinct CDR3 sequences, more than 45% of them with a count of one. The leading ten clones occupy roughly 13% of the sample.

The CDR3 has 13 amino acids, counting the end cysteine and phenylalanine. Just the 39-base CDR3 DNA is kept, in frame starting at base 1. CDR1 and CDR2, looked up from the germline V gene, are SQVTM and ANQGSEA. Every diabetic patient fulfilled standard classification criteria for type 1 or type 2 diabetes, and glucose and C-peptide were measured using WHO-recommended methods. Exclusion applied to any donor with other autoimmune diseases or infections within the previous four weeks. An approximately 10-milliliter sample of peripheral blood was drawn from every participant. LymphoPrep density separation was used to isolate PBMCs.

Sequencing was done on a sample of peripheral blood mononuclear cells (PBMCs). This clonotype was sampled from a man between 18 and 35 years old with type 2 diabetes. Recombination joined TRBV29-1 with TRBJ2-5, with 7 bases matching TRBD1. DNA sequence: TGCAGCGTTGTTCGGACAGGAAAAGAGACCCAGTGCTTC. Translated, this gives CSVVRTGKETQCF.